What follows are 27 T cell receptor beta chains derived from one specimen sequenced in a study of T cells after yellow fever vaccination (dated by TCRdb to about 2019). The method was 5' RACE. Instrument on record: Illumina NovaSeq 6000. The raw public reads went through TCRdb reprocessing: fastp at Q25, MiXCR clone calling, in-frame beta chains kept. Records with the same CDR3 protein are collapsed into one entry carrying the most frequent genes and DNA. The sample data list some 260,000 distinct CDR3 sequences, and about 5.2% of these were observed just once. In total, the top ten clones hold approximately 3.5% of the sample. The meaning of the sample's treatment or condition label: live attenuated yellow fever vaccine strain. The material sequenced was CD4+ T cells sorted from PBMCs, taken on the day of the yellow fever booster vaccination. The receptors here all came from a man younger than 35 who received the YFV17D yellow fever vaccine.

This clonotype was detected ten times or more. V gene TRBV11-2 combines with J gene TRBJ2-7; 7 bases match TRBD2. Germline V gene data show CDR1 as SGHAT and CDR2 as FQNNGV. The ends lost 5 bases at V and 4 bases at J; junction bases unmatched: 8. The CDR3 is 14 amino acids. The CDR3 bases are TGTGCCAGCAGCCCGAGACTAGCTGCATACGAGCAGTACTTC. The encoded protein is CASSPRLAAYEQYF. Full variable domain (missing parts from reference TRBV11-2 and TRBJ2-7): EAGVAQSPRYKIIEKRQSVAFWCNPISGHATLYWYQQILGQGPKLLIQFQNNGVVDDSQLPKDRFSAERLKGVDSTLKIQPAKLEDSAVYLCASSPRLAAYEQYFGPGTRLTVT.

This clonotype was recorded many times. This sequence joins TRBV18 and TRBJ2-3; 9 nucleotides agree with TRBD2. V dropped 1 base and J dropped 2; count of bases not matched to a gene: 4. Per the germline V gene, CDR1 is KGHSH and CDR2 is LQKENI. CDR3 length equals 16 residues. The CDR3 DNA is TGTGCCAGCTCACCACTGCGGGGGGGTTCCACAGATACGCAGTATTTT. Its translation is CASSPLRGGSTDTQYF. Based on the CDR3 plus reference TRBV18 and TRBJ2-3, the full variable domain is NAGVMQNPRHLVRRRGQEARLRCSPMKGHSHVYWYRQLPEEGLKFMVYLQKENIIDESGMPKERFSAEFPKEGPSILRIQQVVRGDSAAYFCASSPLRGGSTDTQYFGPGTRLTVL.

This clonotype has just a few counts. V is TRBV7-2 and J is TRBJ2-3; TRBD1 is a possible D gene (6 bases). This CDR3 is built from 14 residues. Germline V CDR1 and CDR2: SGHTA, FQGNSA. V gave up 6 bases and J gave up 4 bases, with 14 bases separating them. CDR3 nucleotides: TGTGCCAGCAGGAACCAAAGGGGGTCAGATACGCAGTATTTT. As protein: CASRNQRGSDTQYF.

This chain connects TRBV9 to TRBJ2-1; TRBD2 aligns across 8 bases. Germline V gene data show CDR1 as SGDLS and CDR2 as YYNGEE. V was clipped by 3 bases and J by 7 bases; unmatched bases: 6. The CDR3 is made up of 14 amino acids. The CDR3 DNA is TGTGCCAGCAGCGGAGCGGGGGCTAAGAATGAGCAGTTCTTC. Translation gives CASSGAGAKNEQFF.

This clonotype was detected only a few times. The chain links TRBV11-1 to TRBJ2-5, with D tentatively TRBD1 or TRBD2 (5 bases each). V was shortened by 4 bases and J by 4 bases, with 13 bases between the two germline ends. Germline CDR1 is SGHAT and CDR2 is FQDESV (reference sequence). CDR3 length equals 14 residues. DNA of the CDR3: TGTGCCAGCAGCTCCTTGACAGAGGGAGAGACCCAGTACTTC. Protein product: CASSSLTEGETQYF.

In this sample, this clonotype turned up a few times. This chain links TRBV20-1 with TRBJ1-1, with D uncertain. The V gene's germline CDR1 is DFQATT and CDR2 SNEGSKA (reference sequence). The V end lost 0 bases, the J end lost 1 base, and 9 bases lay between the germline ends. The CDR3 has 14 residues. CDR3 bases: TGCAGTGCTAGAGAGGGGTCATGGAACACTGAAGCTTTCTTT. As protein: CSAREGSWNTEAFF.

This clonotype was counted many times. The V gene is TRBV20-1, the J gene TRBJ1-3; D not resolved. The CDR3 loop spans 15 amino acids. V lost 3 bases and J lost 2, with 14 bases in between. The germline CDR1 and CDR2 sequences are DFQATT and SNEGSKA (reference sequence). CDR3: CSASPSAAAGNTIYF. Here the CDR3 DNA reads TGCAGTGCTAGTCCCTCGGCAGCTGCTGGAAACACCATATATTTT.

The chain is built from TRBV7-2 and TRBJ1-5; 7 bases map to TRBD1. J gave up 7 bases and V 3 bases, and 6 bases lay outside the gene matches. The CDR3 contains 14 residues. CDR1 and CDR2 (germline): SGHTA, FQGNSA. The CDR3 DNA sequence: TGTGCCAGCAGCTTTCACACAGGGGTCCAGCCCCAGCATTTT. Its translation is CASSFHTGVQPQHF. Full variable domain (remainder filled in from reference TRBV7-2 and TRBJ1-5): GAGVSQSPSNKVTEKGKDVELRCDPISGHTALYWYRQSLGQGLEFLIYFQGNSAPDKSGLPSDRFSAERTGGSVSTLTIQRTQQEDSAVYLCASSFHTGVQPQHFGDGTRLSIL.

The chain links TRBV10-3 to TRBJ1-5; D uncertain. V was cut by 3 bases and J by 2 bases, with 11 bases left in between. Germline values: CDR1 ENHRY, CDR2 SYGVKD. CDR3 size: 15 residues. The CDR3 here is CAISDRPKGNQPQHF. The DNA for the CDR3 is TGTGCCATCAGTGACAGGCCTAAGGGCAATCAGCCCCAGCATTTT.

This rearrangement joins TRBV11-2 to TRBJ1-6; TRBD1 matches at 8 bases. V was clipped by 2 bases and J by 10 bases; unmatched bases: 7. The CDR3 is 15 residues long. Germline loops: CDR1 SGHAT, CDR2 FQNNGV. Here the CDR3 reads CASSLLTGGISPLHF. CDR3 nucleotides: TGTGCCAGCAGCTTACTAACAGGGGGTATCTCACCCCTCCACTTT. Full variable domain (missing parts from reference TRBV11-2 and TRBJ1-6): EAGVAQSPRYKIIEKRQSVAFWCNPISGHATLYWYQQILGQGPKLLIQFQNNGVVDDSQLPKDRFSAERLKGVDSTLKIQPAKLEDSAVYLCASSLLTGGISPLHFGNGTRLTVT.

In its sample, this clonotype was seen a few times. The genes are TRBV5-6 and TRBJ2-5; D ambiguous. The length of the CDR3 is 16 residues. Trimming took off 2 bases at V and 5 bases at J, with 19 bases between the two ends. Germline V gene sequence: CDR1 SGHDT, CDR2 YYEEEE. The CDR3 coding sequence is TGTGCCAGCAGCTTTGACCCCGGGCTGCAAGGGGAGACCCAGTACTTC. Encoded protein: CASSFDPGLQGETQYF.

The gene calls are TRBV7-2 and TRBJ2-3; D unclear. CDR1 is SGHTA and CDR2 is FQGNSA in the germline V gene. CDR3 length: 12 amino acids. Trimming shortened V by 5 bases and J by 5 bases, and 8 bases separated the two germline ends. The CDR3: CASSPYQDTQYF. Written as DNA, the CDR3 is TGTGCCAGCAGCCCCTACCAAGATACGCAGTATTTT.

This clonotype was detected a few times. The chain combines TRBV5-1 with TRBJ1-6; D call uncertain. CDR1 and CDR2 from the germline V gene are SGHRS and YFSETQ. With 2 bases removed from V and 7 bases from J, the gap between germline ends came to 13 bases. The CDR3 loop spans 15 amino acids. Written as DNA, the CDR3 is TGCGCCAGCAGCTTAGAGACCCCCGGGAATTCACCCCTCCACTTT. Its protein is CASSLETPGNSPLHF.

The chain has TRBV11-2 and TRBJ1-6; D uncertain. CDR1 SGHAT and CDR2 FQNNGV come from the germline V gene. This CDR3 is 16 amino acids long. Deletions cut 3 bases from V and 5 bases from J, with 14 bases between. The CDR3 DNA sequence: TGTGCCAGCAGCTTTATCGGGAGTGGCGATAATTCACCCCTCCACTTT. Amino acid sequence: CASSFIGSGDNSPLHF.

In this sample, this clonotype turned up many times. This chain joins TRBV12-3 or TRBV12-4 and TRBJ2-2, with no clear D. This CDR3 is 14 amino acids long. The V end lost 3 bases, the J end lost 5 bases, and 10 bases lay between the germline ends. The CDR3 sequence: CASSFTRTTGELFF. CDR3 in DNA: TGTGCCAGCAGTTTTACCCGGACGACCGGGGAGCTGTTTTTT.

The rearrangement joins TRBV29-1 to TRBJ2-3; 13 bases match TRBD2. There are 15 residues in the CDR3. V lost 8 bases, J lost 5 bases, and 10 bases stayed unmatched. Germline assignment: CDR1 SQVTM and CDR2 ANQGSEA. The CDR3 protein is CSPRLAGGPRDTQYF. The CDR3, as DNA: TGCAGCCCCAGACTAGCGGGGGGACCCCGAGATACGCAGTATTTT.

The chain joins TRBV7-8 to TRBJ1-5, with D tentatively TRBD1 (5 bases). Trimming stripped 3 bases from V and 3 bases from J, with 15 bases between. Per germline, CDR1 SGHVS and CDR2 FQNEAQ. This CDR3 contains 16 residues. The CDR3 nucleotides read TGTGCCAGCAGCTTTCAGGGAAACGGCCTCAATCAGCCCCAGCATTTT. Its protein is CASSFQGNGLNQPQHF.

This clonotype has ten or more counts. The V gene is TRBV4-3, the J gene TRBJ1-6; no clear D. Germline values: CDR1 LGHNA, CDR2 YSLEER. V lost 0 bases and J 7 bases, leaving 10 bases between the germline ends. CDR3 length: 15 residues. The CDR3 DNA follows: TGCGCCAGCAGCCAAGATCAGATGGGAAATTCACCCCTCCACTTT. Protein product: CASSQDQMGNSPLHF.

The V gene is TRBV14, the J gene TRBJ2-5; D remains unclear. Germline V lookup: CDR1 SGHDN, CDR2 FVKESK. Trimming took off 3 bases at V and 4 bases at J, with 15 bases between the two ends. The CDR3 totals 15 residues. CDR3 sequence (DNA): TGTGCCAGCAGCCAGAGATCCGCCCCTCCAGAGACCCAGTACTTC. This sequence encodes CASSQRSAPPETQYF.

This clonotype has just a few counts. This sequence joins TRBV6-2 or TRBV6-3 and TRBJ1-1; D is perhaps TRBD1 (5 bases). V was trimmed by 7 bases and J by 0 bases, leaving 18 bases between them. The CDR3 totals 16 residues. In germline, CDR1 is MNHEY, CDR2 SVGEGT. The CDR3 sequence is CASNPARGSMNTEAFF. In nucleotides, the CDR3 is TGTGCCAGCAACCCCGCTCGGGGCAGTATGAACACTGAAGCTTTCTTT.

The sample holds a few counts of this clonotype. The rearrangement uses TRBV5-1 and TRBJ2-5, with D maybe TRBD1 (6 bases). The CDR3 spans 16 residues. Trimming pared 4 bases from V and 0 bases from J, leaving 16 bases between. Germline V gene sequence: CDR1 SGHRS, CDR2 YFSETQ. The CDR3 reads CASSAGQTSYQETQYF. CDR3 nucleotides: TGCGCCAGCAGCGCTGGACAGACCAGCTACCAAGAGACCCAGTACTTC.

J is TRBJ1-1 and V is TRBV18; D might be TRBD1 (5 bases). This CDR3 is 15 amino acids long. The germline V gene has CDR1 KGHSH and CDR2 LQKENI. With 6 bases removed from V and 5 bases from J, the gap between germline ends came to 19 bases. CDR3 region: CASSPTGTRGTEAFF. Here the CDR3 DNA reads TGTGCCAGCTCTCCGACCGGGACCCGGGGGACTGAAGCTTTCTTT.

The rearrangement joins TRBV15 to TRBJ1-5; D gene uncertain. The CDR3 totals 14 residues. V was cut by 5 bases and J by 1 base, with 9 bases left in between. Germline V gene data show CDR1 as LNHNV and CDR2 as YYDKDF (reference sequence). The CDR3 DNA is TGTGCCACCAGCTCCCCGAGGAGCAATCAGCCCCAGCATTTT. Translating gives CATSSPRSNQPQHF.

The sample holds many counts of this clonotype. The chain recombines TRBV9 with TRBJ2-3; D possibly corresponds to TRBD2 (5 bases). This CDR3 spans 14 amino acids. The V gene's germline CDR1 is SGDLS and CDR2 YYNGEE. Trimming stripped 4 bases from V and 4 bases from J, with 13 bases between. Here the CDR3 reads CASSRSPGSDTQYF. The CDR3 DNA reads as TGTGCCAGCAGCCGGTCCCCGGGGTCAGATACGCAGTATTTT.

Only a few counts were recorded for this clonotype. This chain links TRBV18 with TRBJ2-7, with unresolved D. CDR3 length: 15 amino acids. In germline, CDR1 is KGHSH, CDR2 LQKENI. V gave up 0 bases and J gave up 0 bases, with 9 bases separating them. Here the CDR3 DNA reads TGTGCCAGCTCACCACCGGGATTGAGCTCCTACGAGCAGTACTTC. It encodes CASSPPGLSSYEQYF.

The chain is built from TRBV6-5 and TRBJ1-6, with D hard to call. The ends were cut back, 0 bases at V and 5 bases at J, with 8 bases in the middle. Germline V gene sequence: CDR1 MNHEY, CDR2 SVGAGI. The CDR3 has 15 residues. The CDR3 loop reads CASSYSSQNNSPLHF. The CDR3 nucleotides are TGTGCCAGCAGTTACTCTTCCCAGAATAATTCACCCCTCCACTTT.

This clonotype was picked up a small number of times. The gene calls are TRBV29-1 and TRBJ2-2; TRBD1 aligns across 7 bases. Trimming cost V 7 bases and J 0 bases; bases outside gene matches: 5. This CDR3 has 14 residues. CDR1 is SQVTM and CDR2 is ANQGSEA in the germline V gene. The CDR3 DNA sequence: TGCAGCGCAAGGGGACAGACGAACACCGGGGAGCTGTTTTTT. Protein product: CSARGQTNTGELFF.